Sequencing of this T cell receptor (beta chain) was carried out in a study of neurological immune-mediated disorders. Regarding the study as a whole: The most TCR clonal expansion was seen in HTLV-1-associated myelopathy, and the least was seen in multiple sclerosis, which fell below healthy controls. The repertoires of 18 of 34 multiple sclerosis patients fell into one related-CDR3 cluster (a possible signature) under phylogenetic grouping.

This CDR3 contains 12 residues. Germline V gene data show CDR1 as LGHDT and CDR2 as YNNKEL (reference sequence). V lost 0 bases and J 5 bases, leaving 4 bases between the germline ends. A total of 2 million PBMCs stored at -80 degrees C provided the unsorted libraries. Synthesis of cDNA was carried out by template-switch 5'RACE. The reaction used 10-nucleotide random UMIs. Via MiXCR, TCRdb re-called the 5' RACE reads, giving one row per CDR3 protein. The table lists approximately 50,000 distinct CDR3 sequences, approximately 3.5% of them singletons. This clonotype was detected ten times or more. Its specificity is unknown.

Sequencing was done on a sample of PBMCs. This chain connects TRBV3-1 to TRBJ1-2, with no clear D. This sequence was found in a man aged 35 to 55 with multiple sclerosis. CDR3 in DNA: TGTGCCAGCAGCCAAGAGGAGTATGGCTACACCTTC. Encoded protein: CASSQEEYGYTF.